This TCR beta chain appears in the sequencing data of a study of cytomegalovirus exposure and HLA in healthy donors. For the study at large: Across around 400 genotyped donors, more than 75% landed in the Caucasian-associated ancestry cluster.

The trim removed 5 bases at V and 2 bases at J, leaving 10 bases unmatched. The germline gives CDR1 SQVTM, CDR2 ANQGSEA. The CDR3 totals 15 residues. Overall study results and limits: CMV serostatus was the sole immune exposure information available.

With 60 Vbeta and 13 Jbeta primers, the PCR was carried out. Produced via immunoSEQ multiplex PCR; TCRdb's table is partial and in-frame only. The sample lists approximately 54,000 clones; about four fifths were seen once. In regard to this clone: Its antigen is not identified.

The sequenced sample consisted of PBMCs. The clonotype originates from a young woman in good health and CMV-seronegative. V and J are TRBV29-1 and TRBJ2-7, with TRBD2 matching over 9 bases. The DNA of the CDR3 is TGCAGCGTTTCCTTAGCGGGAGTAAGGACCTACGAGCAGTACTTC. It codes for CSVSLAGVRTYEQYF.